These T cell receptor beta chains were read from a single sample in a study of T cell responses to AZD1222 COVID-19 vaccine. TCRdb's table, derived via immunoSEQ multiplex PCR, lists solely in-frame clones and lacks some. The sample lists 200,000 or so clones; 80% to 90% were seen once. This specimen was peripheral blood, taken on day 0 of MenACWY control vaccination. The source of these receptors is an adult in good health. Both conserved end residues are part of each CDR3. D genes are given only for firm matches. For some rows the clone size is stated as once, few or many, or as a class when expanded; others skip it.

V	D	J	size	DNA	CDR3
TRBV5-4	TRBD1	TRBJ1-2	.	TGTGCCAGCAGCTCACCACCACAGGGGGCAGAAGTCTACACCTTC	CASSSPPQGAEVYTF
TRBV28	.	TRBJ1-2	.	TGTGCCAGCGGCCCAGTCTATGGCTACACCTTC	CASGPVYGYTF
TRBV6-5	TRBD1	TRBJ2-3	.	TGTGCCAGCAGCTCAGGGACAGGGACAGATACGCAGTATTTT	CASSSGTGTDTQYF
TRBV2	.	TRBJ2-5	.	TGTGCCAGCAGTGTTCCCACCCAAGAGACCCAGTACTTC	CASSVPTQETQYF
TRBV7-9	.	TRBJ2-1	.	TGTGCCAGCAGCTTTTTGGCGGGGTCGAATCGGGCCAATGAGCAGTTCTTC	CASSFLAGSNRANEQFF
TRBV6-5	TRBD1	TRBJ2-5	.	TGTGCCAGCAGTTACTCTCTTGGGACAGGGGCAGAGACCCAGTACTTC	CASSYSLGTGAETQYF
TRBV3-1/TRBV3-2	.	TRBJ2-4	.	TGTGCCAGCAGCAAAGATTTCGATACTCAAGTCTCTGTCTTC	CASSKDFDTQVSVF
TRBV7-2	.	TRBJ2-3	.	TGTGCCAGCAGGAATAGGGGGGATACGCAGTATTTT	CASRNRGDTQYF
TRBV5-5	.	TRBJ2-1	.	TGTGCCACCTCCTTGATGGTGGTCCAGAGCTCCTACAATGAGCAGTTCTTC	CATSLMVVQSSYNEQFF
TRBV19	TRBD2	TRBJ2-7	.	TGTGCCAGTAGTGGATTCGGACAGCGGGAGTACGAGGCCGAGCAGTACTTC	CASSGFGQREYEAEQYF
TRBV2	.	TRBJ2-1	.	TGTGCCAGCAGTGCCTCGATCTACAATGAGCAGTTCTTC	CASSASIYNEQFF
TRBV5-8	.	TRBJ1-2	few	TGTGCCAGCAGCCTGACGGGCTACACCTTC	CASSLTGYTF
TRBV6-5	.	TRBJ1-2	.	TGTGCCAGCAGATTGAAGGGGCCCTATGGCTACACCTTC	CASRLKGPYGYTF
TRBV27	.	TRBJ2-7	once	TGTGCCAGCAGGAACGCAGGGGACTACGAGCAGTACTTC	CASRNAGDYEQYF
TRBV7-2	TRBD2	TRBJ2-1	.	TGTGCCAGCAGCTACCTAGCGGGAGGGAACAATGAGCAGTTCTTC	CASSYLAGGNNEQFF
TRBV19	TRBD1	TRBJ1-1	.	TGTGCCAGTAGTATGGCCGAGACAGGGCCGAACACTGAAGCTTTCTTT	CASSMAETGPNTEAFF
TRBV9	.	TRBJ2-3	.	TGTGCCAGCAGCGTCGGGAACAGGGCTAGCACAGATACGCAGTATTTT	CASSVGNRASTDTQYF
TRBV7-9	.	TRBJ1-2	.	TGTGCCAGCAGCCCTGGCCCCGGGACAACATATGGCTACACCTTC	CASSPGPGTTYGYTF
TRBV27	.	TRBJ1-1	.	TGTGCCAGCTGCGATCGAGGATCGTGGACTGAAGCTTTCTTT	CASCDRGSWTEAFF
TRBV19	.	TRBJ2-3	.	TGTGCCAGTAAAGGGATCGAATACACAGATACGCAGTATTTT	CASKGIEYTDTQYF
TRBV20-1	TRBD2	TRBJ2-2	.	TGCAGTGCTAGTGGGCTAGCGGGGGGCCAGAACACCGGGGAGCTGTTTTTT	CSASGLAGGQNTGELFF
TRBV28	TRBD1	TRBJ2-7	.	TGTGCCAGCAGTTTAGAGGGGGCCAGCTACGAGCAGTACTTC	CASSLEGASYEQYF
TRBV14	.	TRBJ1-3	.	TGTGCCAGCAGACTATCGGGAAACACCATATATTTT	CASRLSGNTIYF
TRBV2	.	TRBJ2-1	.	TGTGCCAGCAGGGCCGACACAGGCAGTGGGCAGTTCTTC	CASRADTGSGQFF
TRBV5-1	.	TRBJ2-7	.	TGCGCCAGCAGCCCGGCCCAGGCCTACGAGCAGTACTTC	CASSPAQAYEQYF
TRBV6-5	TRBD1	TRBJ1-1	.	TGTGCCAGCAGGGGCCGACAGGGGACTAACACTGAAGCTTTCTTT	CASRGRQGTNTEAFF
TRBV23-1	TRBD2	TRBJ2-7	once	TGCGCCAGCAGTCGTAGCCGGGAGGACGAGCAGTACTTC	CASSRSREDEQYF
TRBV7-9	.	TRBJ2-7	.	TGTGCCAGCAGCTCCCTTGGAGGGGCGCAGTACTTC	CASSSLGGAQYF
TRBV7-2	.	TRBJ2-3	.	TGTGCCAGCAGCTTGACAGATACGCAGTATTTT	CASSLTDTQYF
TRBV2	.	TRBJ1-1	.	TGTGCCAGCTCTAAAGGGGAAGGGTTGTCTGAAGCTTTCTTT	CASSKGEGLSEAFF
TRBV5-1	.	TRBJ1-6	once	TGCGCCAGCAGCCGGGCGGACAGCTCCAATTCACCCCTCCACTTT	CASSRADSSNSPLHF
TRBV2	.	TRBJ1-4	.	TGTGCCAGCAAGTTGAGGAGAGGGGAAAAACTGTTTTTT	CASKLRRGEKLFF
TRBV6-5	.	TRBJ1-2	.	TGTGCCAGCAAAATAAGTCTGATCTATGGCTACACCTTC	CASKISLIYGYTF
TRBV5-6	TRBD2	TRBJ2-7	once	TGTGCCAGCAGCTCGGGAGGGGAACACGAGCAGTACTTC	CASSSGGEHEQYF
TRBV28	.	TRBJ2-7	.	TGTGCCAGCAGTCACCAGACAGGCTTTCGGGAGCAGTACTTC	CASSHQTGFREQYF
TRBV6-5	.	TRBJ1-4	few	TGTGCCAGCAGGGGCGACCCCCGGGGGGAAAAACTGTTTTTT	CASRGDPRGEKLFF
TRBV9	.	TRBJ2-3	.	TGTGCCAGCCGCGGGGACGCACCCACAGATACGCAGTATTTT	CASRGDAPTDTQYF
TRBV19	TRBD1	TRBJ2-7	.	TGTGGGACCGGACAGGCTTACTCCTACGAGCAGTACTTC	CGTGQAYSYEQYF
TRBV30	.	TRBJ1-2	once	TGTGCCTGGAGCAAAGCGGGGGCGCAGGATGGCTACACCTTC	CAWSKAGAQDGYTF
TRBV5-5	.	TRBJ2-7	few	TGTGCCAGCAGCTTGGGGGTCAGAAGCGCCTACGAGCAGTACTTC	CASSLGVRSAYEQYF
TRBV30	.	TRBJ1-5	.	TGTGCCTGGAGTGTATCGGCGTTGGGGAATCAGCCCCAGCATTTT	CAWSVSALGNQPQHF
TRBV9	.	TRBJ2-4	.	TGTGCCAGCAGCGGCCCGCCAGGGGAGGCCATTCAGTACTTC	CASSGPPGEAIQYF
TRBV5-1	.	TRBJ1-3	.	TGCGCCAGCAGCTTGGCCGTTGGCGGCTCTGGAAACACCATATATTTT	CASSLAVGGSGNTIYF
TRBV25-1	TRBD1	TRBJ1-6	.	TGTGCCAGCAGAGACAGGGCTCAATCACCCCTCCACTTT	CASRDRAQSPLHF